This is a list of T cell receptor beta chains from one sample in a study of the immune and genomic landscape of osteosarcoma. TCRdb's copy holds only in-frame clones and misses some; the assay was immunoSEQ multiplex PCR. The profile shows some 1,100 clones, 72% of them singletons. The sequenced material came from primary tumor tissue from soft tissue. These TCRs come from a man aged 30-40 years with osteosarcoma. Both conserved end residues are part of each CDR3. A D gene is named only where the DNA matches it firmly. Where a row states a size, it is once, few, many or the class of an expanded clone; other rows omit it.

clone_size: large; d_call: -; j_call: TRBJ2-5; v_call: TRBV5-1; cdr3_aa: CASSLGGLETQYF; cdr3_nt: TGCGCCAGCAGCTTGGGAGGATTAGAGACCCAGTACTTC
clone_size: once; d_call: -; j_call: TRBJ1-3; v_call: TRBV30; cdr3_aa: CAWRLPGNTIYF; cdr3_nt: TGTGCCTGGAGGCTCCCTGGAAACACCATATATTTT
clone_size: -; d_call: TRBD1; j_call: TRBJ2-1; v_call: TRBV6-1; cdr3_aa: CASRADSTGYNEQFF; cdr3_nt: TGTGCCAGCCGAGCGGATTCGACAGGGTACAATGAGCAGTTCTTC
clone_size: -; d_call: TRBD1; j_call: TRBJ1-1; v_call: TRBV5-1; cdr3_aa: CASSQGDTQGVNTEAFF; cdr3_nt: TGCGCCAGCAGCCAGGGGGACACCCAGGGGGTGAACACTGAAGCTTTCTTT
clone_size: -; d_call: TRBD2; j_call: TRBJ2-7; v_call: TRBV27; cdr3_aa: CASTLSGGAIYEQYF; cdr3_nt: TGTGCCAGCACTCTTAGCGGGGGGGCCATCTACGAGCAGTACTTC
clone_size: -; d_call: -; j_call: TRBJ1-5; v_call: TRBV4-1; cdr3_aa: CASSQDLGAYQPQHF; cdr3_nt: TGCGCCAGCAGCCAAGATCTCGGGGCCTATCAGCCCCAGCATTTT
clone_size: -; d_call: TRBD1; j_call: TRBJ1-5; v_call: TRBV7-2; cdr3_aa: CASSRGGMDNQPQHF; cdr3_nt: TGTGCCAGCAGTAGAGGGGGCATGGACAATCAGCCCCAGCATTTT
clone_size: once; d_call: -; j_call: TRBJ1-5; v_call: TRBV6-1; cdr3_aa: CASNPTGSNQPQHF; cdr3_nt: TGTGCCAGCAACCCGACAGGCAGCAATCAGCCCCAGCATTTT
clone_size: -; d_call: -; j_call: TRBJ2-3; v_call: TRBV4-1; cdr3_aa: CASSQFFREPSGDTQYF; cdr3_nt: TGCGCCAGCAGCCAATTTTTCAGGGAACCTAGTGGAGATACGCAGTATTTT
clone_size: -; d_call: -; j_call: TRBJ1-5; v_call: TRBV7-9; cdr3_aa: CASSLVRGGYSNQPQHF; cdr3_nt: TGTGCCAGCAGCTTAGTCCGGGGTGGGTATAGCAATCAGCCCCAGCATTTT
clone_size: -; d_call: TRBD1; j_call: TRBJ2-2; v_call: TRBV5-1; cdr3_aa: CASSPGQGDTGELFF; cdr3_nt: TGCGCCAGCAGCCCGGGACAGGGGGACACCGGGGAGCTGTTTTTT
clone_size: few; d_call: TRBD1; j_call: TRBJ1-4; v_call: TRBV19; cdr3_aa: CASSIGDREGRKGLFF; cdr3_nt: TGTGCCAGTAGTATAGGGGACAGGGAGGGACGAAAGGGTCTGTTTTTT
clone_size: -; d_call: -; j_call: TRBJ2-1; v_call: TRBV11-3; cdr3_aa: CASSLDGFEQFF; cdr3_nt: TGTGCCAGCAGCTTAGATGGGTTCGAGCAGTTCTTC
clone_size: few; d_call: TRBD1; j_call: TRBJ2-7; v_call: TRBV5-1; cdr3_aa: CASSLFAGGTSYEQYF; cdr3_nt: TGCGCCAGCAGCTTGTTCGCAGGGGGCACTTCTTACGAGCAGTACTTC
clone_size: -; d_call: -; j_call: TRBJ1-6; v_call: TRBV7-6; cdr3_aa: CASSLDGRTANSPLHF; cdr3_nt: TGTGCCAGCAGCTTAGACGGACGGACCGCTAATTCACCCCTCCACTTT
clone_size: -; d_call: -; j_call: TRBJ2-1; v_call: TRBV6-1; cdr3_aa: CASSVLGWTEQFF; cdr3_nt: TGTGCCAGCAGCGTCCTGGGGTGGACTGAGCAGTTCTTC
clone_size: -; d_call: -; j_call: TRBJ1-4; v_call: TRBV7-6; cdr3_aa: CASSFRGGTNEKLFF; cdr3_nt: TGTGCCAGCAGCTTTCGTGGGGGAACTAATGAAAAACTGTTTTTT
clone_size: -; d_call: -; j_call: TRBJ1-5; v_call: TRBV27; cdr3_aa: CASSPSVWGNQPQHF; cdr3_nt: TGTGCCAGCAGTCCGTCTGTGTGGGGCAATCAGCCCCAGCATTTT
clone_size: -; d_call: -; j_call: TRBJ1-6; v_call: TRBV11-3; cdr3_aa: CASSLRGLQNSPLHF; cdr3_nt: TGTGCCAGCAGCTTACGGGGTTTGCAGAATTCACCCCTCCACTTT
clone_size: -; d_call: TRBD1; j_call: TRBJ1-6; v_call: TRBV30; cdr3_aa: CAWSVVGLSTGGSYNSPLHF; cdr3_nt: TGTGCCTGGAGTGTAGTTGGCCTGTCGACAGGGGGCTCCTATAATTCACCCCTCCACTTT
clone_size: -; d_call: -; j_call: TRBJ1-6; v_call: TRBV11-2; cdr3_aa: CASSLGDSPLHF; cdr3_nt: TGTGCCAGCAGCTTAGGGGATTCACCCCTCCACTTT
clone_size: -; d_call: TRBD2; j_call: TRBJ2-5; v_call: TRBV11-2; cdr3_aa: CASRGGTSGGPKTQYF; cdr3_nt: TGTGCCAGCAGAGGGGGGACTAGCGGGGGACCCAAGACCCAGTACTTC
clone_size: -; d_call: TRBD2; j_call: TRBJ2-5; v_call: TRBV6-1; cdr3_aa: CASLAGGLETQYF; cdr3_nt: TGTGCCAGCTTGGCGGGGGGGCTCGAGACCCAGTACTTC
clone_size: -; d_call: TRBD1; j_call: TRBJ2-7; v_call: TRBV5-5; cdr3_aa: CASSLAATGGVFRNEQYF; cdr3_nt: TGTGCCAGCAGCTTGGCGGCGACAGGGGGCGTTTTTCGTAACGAGCAGTACTTC
clone_size: -; d_call: -; j_call: TRBJ2-6; v_call: TRBV12-5; cdr3_aa: CASGHTSAGQSRANVLTF; cdr3_nt: TGTGCTAGTGGTCACACATCTGCAGGACAAAGTCGGGCCAACGTCCTGACTTTC
clone_size: once; d_call: -; j_call: TRBJ1-2; v_call: TRBV19; cdr3_aa: CASSMAQQGGISYTF; cdr3_nt: TGTGCCAGTAGTATGGCCCAACAGGGAGGGATAAGCTACACCTTC
clone_size: -; d_call: -; j_call: TRBJ1-1; v_call: TRBV28; cdr3_aa: CASRSQSGGGGTEAFF; cdr3_nt: TGTGCCAGCCGGTCCCAGTCTGGTGGGGGTGGCACTGAAGCTTTCTTT
clone_size: -; d_call: -; j_call: TRBJ1-2; v_call: TRBV5-4; cdr3_aa: CASSLGERGQGYGYTF; cdr3_nt: TGTGCCAGCAGCTTGGGTGAACGGGGGCAGGGCTATGGCTACACCTTC
clone_size: -; d_call: -; j_call: TRBJ1-1; v_call: TRBV19; cdr3_aa: CASSRVAGVYGNNTEAFF; cdr3_nt: TGTGCCAGTAGTAGGGTGGCAGGGGTCTATGGGAACAACACTGAAGCTTTCTTT
clone_size: -; d_call: -; j_call: TRBJ1-2; v_call: TRBV18; cdr3_aa: CASSPGQGLYGYTF; cdr3_nt: TGTGCCAGCTCACCAGGCCAGGGCCTCTATGGCTACACCTTC
clone_size: -; d_call: TRBD1; j_call: TRBJ1-1; v_call: TRBV11-2; cdr3_aa: CASSLQTGGLTEAFF; cdr3_nt: TGTGCCAGCAGCTTACAGACAGGGGGATTAACTGAAGCTTTCTTT
clone_size: -; d_call: TRBD2; j_call: TRBJ2-5; v_call: TRBV5-6; cdr3_aa: CASSKRGGLWETQYF; cdr3_nt: TGTGCCAGCAGCAAGCGGGGGGGCCTTTGGGAGACCCAGTACTTC
clone_size: -; d_call: TRBD2; j_call: TRBJ2-7; v_call: TRBV2; cdr3_aa: CASRPRQGGLAGGYEQYF; cdr3_nt: TGTGCCAGCAGGCCCCGGCAGGGGGGACTAGCGGGGGGATACGAGCAGTACTTC
clone_size: -; d_call: TRBD2; j_call: TRBJ2-7; v_call: TRBV9; cdr3_aa: CASSHGTSGAPYEQYF; cdr3_nt: TGTGCCAGCAGCCACGGGACTAGCGGGGCTCCCTACGAGCAGTACTTC
clone_size: once; d_call: -; j_call: TRBJ2-7; v_call: TRBV4-1; cdr3_aa: CASSQEPAARRDEQYF; cdr3_nt: TGCGCCAGCAGCCAAGAACCCGCGGCGCGTCGGGACGAGCAGTACTTC
clone_size: -; d_call: -; j_call: TRBJ2-1; v_call: TRBV4-2; cdr3_aa: CASSQDFAGAPGDEQFF; cdr3_nt: TGTGCCAGCAGCCAAGATTTTGCGGGGGCGCCAGGCGATGAGCAGTTCTTC
clone_size: few; d_call: -; j_call: TRBJ1-3; v_call: TRBV7-2; cdr3_aa: CASSQDGAGGNTIYF; cdr3_nt: TGTGCCAGCAGCCAAGACGGGGCGGGAGGAAACACCATATATTTT
clone_size: -; d_call: TRBD1; j_call: TRBJ1-5; v_call: TRBV19; cdr3_aa: CALGGQDNSNQPQHF; cdr3_nt: TGTGCCCTGGGGGGACAGGACAATAGCAATCAGCCCCAGCATTTT
clone_size: -; d_call: -; j_call: TRBJ1-1; v_call: TRBV12-5; cdr3_aa: CASGLRVMNTEAFF; cdr3_nt: TGTGCTAGTGGTTTACGGGTCATGAACACTGAAGCTTTCTTT
clone_size: -; d_call: -; j_call: TRBJ1-1; v_call: TRBV19; cdr3_aa: CASSKGVRFMNTEAFF; cdr3_nt: TGTGCCAGTAGTAAAGGGGTAAGATTTATGAACACTGAAGCTTTCTTT
clone_size: -; d_call: -; j_call: TRBJ2-6; v_call: TRBV7-9; cdr3_aa: CASFTGNLHLSGANVLTF; cdr3_nt: TGTGCCAGCTTCACAGGGAACCTCCACCTCTCTGGGGCCAACGTCCTGACTTTC
clone_size: -; d_call: -; j_call: TRBJ1-4; v_call: TRBV5-1; cdr3_aa: CASSPSGENEKLFF; cdr3_nt: TGCGCCAGCAGCCCCTCGGGAGAGAATGAAAAACTGTTTTTT
clone_size: -; d_call: -; j_call: TRBJ1-1; v_call: TRBV19; cdr3_aa: CASSIKRAGNTEAFF; cdr3_nt: TGTGCCAGTAGTATAAAGAGGGCGGGGAACACTGAAGCTTTCTTT
clone_size: -; d_call: -; j_call: TRBJ2-7; v_call: TRBV27; cdr3_aa: CASSLSGPILVF; cdr3_nt: TGTGCCAGCAGTTTATCTGGACCGATCCTGGTCTTC
clone_size: -; d_call: TRBD1; j_call: TRBJ1-5; v_call: TRBV30; cdr3_aa: CAWRPGTGTISNQPQHF; cdr3_nt: TGTGCCTGGCGTCCCGGGACAGGGACGATAAGCAATCAGCCCCAGCATTTT
clone_size: -; d_call: TRBD1; j_call: TRBJ1-6; v_call: TRBV9; cdr3_aa: CASSVQGGRNSPLHF; cdr3_nt: TGTGCCAGCAGCGTACAGGGGGGCCGTAATTCACCCCTCCACTTT
clone_size: -; d_call: TRBD1; j_call: TRBJ1-4; v_call: TRBV6-5; cdr3_aa: CASSPQGRLGEKLFF; cdr3_nt: TGTGCCAGCAGCCCACAGGGGAGGTTGGGTGAAAAACTGTTTTTT
clone_size: -; d_call: -; j_call: TRBJ2-1; v_call: TRBV10-1; cdr3_aa: CASNESPAYNEQFF; cdr3_nt: TGCGCCAGCAATGAGTCCCCAGCCTACAATGAGCAGTTCTTC